The clone carrying this T cell receptor (beta chain) occurred once. In the original processing: Estimated nucleated cell counts came from reference gene primer amplification. Using immunoSEQ multiplex PCR, the repertoire was profiled, and TCRdb retains in-frame clones only, with some absent. That table furnishes V, J and clone size, whereas the DNA furnished D and trimming. Among around 340,000 clones listed, around 88% were seen once. This entry comes from a study of blood T cell repertoires in COVID-19. For the study at large: Acute and convalescent COVID-19 specimens originated in the United States, Italy and Spain. The analysed material was cDNA or gDNA that came from T cells, B-cell-depleted T cells, or PBMCs.

It was during active infection that Seattle patients were enrolled and then longitudinally followed. The V gene end was trimmed by 3 bases and the J gene end by 4 bases; junction bases not matched to a gene: 5. The CDR3 has 15 residues. Germline values: CDR1 KGHSH, CDR2 LQKENI. The receptor was derived from a woman aged 55-69 years with COVID-19, enrolled during active disease. The gene calls are TRBV18 and TRBJ2-7; TRBD1 agrees at 11 bases. Sequencing input: peripheral blood. In DNA form, the CDR3 reads TGTGCCAGCTCACCGCGCGGACAGGGGGCGTACGAGCAGTACTTC. This sequence encodes CASSPRGQGAYEQYF.